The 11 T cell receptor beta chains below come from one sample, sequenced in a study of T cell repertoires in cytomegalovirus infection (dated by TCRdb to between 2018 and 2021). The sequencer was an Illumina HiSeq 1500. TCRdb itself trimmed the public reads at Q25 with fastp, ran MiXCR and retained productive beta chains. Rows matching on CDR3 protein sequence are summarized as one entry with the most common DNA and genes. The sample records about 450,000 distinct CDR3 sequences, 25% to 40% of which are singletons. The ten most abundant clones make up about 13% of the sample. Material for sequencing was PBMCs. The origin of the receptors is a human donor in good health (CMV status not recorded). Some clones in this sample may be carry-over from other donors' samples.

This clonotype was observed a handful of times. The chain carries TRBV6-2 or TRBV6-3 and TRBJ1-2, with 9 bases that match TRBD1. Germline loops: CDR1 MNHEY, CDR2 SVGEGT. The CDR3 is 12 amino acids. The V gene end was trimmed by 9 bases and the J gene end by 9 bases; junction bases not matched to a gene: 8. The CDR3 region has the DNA TGTGCCAGTCTGGGACAGGGCGATCGCTACACCTTC. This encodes CASLGQGDRYTF.

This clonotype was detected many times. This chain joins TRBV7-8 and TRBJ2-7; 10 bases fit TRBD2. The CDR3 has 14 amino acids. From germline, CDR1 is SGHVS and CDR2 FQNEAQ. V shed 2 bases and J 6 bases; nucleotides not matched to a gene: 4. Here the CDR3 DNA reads TGTGCCAGCAGCTTACGTCTAGCGGGGGCCGAGCAGTACTTC. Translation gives CASSLRLAGAEQYF. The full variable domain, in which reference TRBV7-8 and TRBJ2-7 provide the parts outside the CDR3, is GAGVSQSPRYKVAKRGQDVALRCDPISGHVSLFWYQQALGQGPEFLTYFQNEAQLDKSGLPSDRFFAERPEGSVSTLKIQRTQQEDSAVYLCASSLRLAGAEQYFGPGTRLTVT.

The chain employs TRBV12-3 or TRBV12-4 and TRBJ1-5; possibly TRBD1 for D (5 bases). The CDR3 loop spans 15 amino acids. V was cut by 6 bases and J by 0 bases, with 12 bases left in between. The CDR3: CASSRGVNSNQPQHF. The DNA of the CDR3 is TGTGCCAGCAGCCGAGGGGTAAATAGCAATCAGCCCCAGCATTTT.

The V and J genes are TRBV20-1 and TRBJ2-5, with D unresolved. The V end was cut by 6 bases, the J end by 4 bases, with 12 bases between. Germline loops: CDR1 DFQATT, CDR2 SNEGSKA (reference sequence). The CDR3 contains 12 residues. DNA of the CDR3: TGCAGTGCCCATATGTACTTAGAGACCCAGTACTTC. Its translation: CSAHMYLETQYF.

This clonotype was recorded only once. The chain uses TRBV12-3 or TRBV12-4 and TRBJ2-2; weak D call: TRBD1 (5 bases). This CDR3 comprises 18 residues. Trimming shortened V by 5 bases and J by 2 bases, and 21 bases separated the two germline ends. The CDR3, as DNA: TGTGCCAGCAGTACCGATGCCCCGGCGACAGCTAACACCGGGGAGCTGTTTTTT. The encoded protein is CASSTDAPATANTGELFF.

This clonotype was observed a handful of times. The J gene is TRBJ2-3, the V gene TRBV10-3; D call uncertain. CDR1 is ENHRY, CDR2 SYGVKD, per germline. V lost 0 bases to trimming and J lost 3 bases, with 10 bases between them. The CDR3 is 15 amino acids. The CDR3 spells CAISESTRVTDTQYF. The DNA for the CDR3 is TGTGCCATCAGTGAGTCGACTCGGGTTACAGATACGCAGTATTTT.

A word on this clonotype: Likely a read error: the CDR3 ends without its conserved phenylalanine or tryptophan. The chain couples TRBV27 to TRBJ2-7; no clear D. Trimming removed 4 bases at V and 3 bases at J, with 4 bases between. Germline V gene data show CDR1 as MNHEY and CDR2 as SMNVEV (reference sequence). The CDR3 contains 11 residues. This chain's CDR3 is CASSSGYEQYC. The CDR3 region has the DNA TGTGCCAGCAGTTCTGGCTACGAGCAGTACTGC.

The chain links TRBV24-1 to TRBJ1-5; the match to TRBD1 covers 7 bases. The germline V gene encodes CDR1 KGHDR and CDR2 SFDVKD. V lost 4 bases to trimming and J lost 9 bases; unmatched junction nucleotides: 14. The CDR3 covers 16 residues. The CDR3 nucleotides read TGTGCCACCAGTGACACCCAACAGGGGCCTAGGGGGCCCCAGCATTTT. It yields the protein CATSDTQQGPRGPQHF.

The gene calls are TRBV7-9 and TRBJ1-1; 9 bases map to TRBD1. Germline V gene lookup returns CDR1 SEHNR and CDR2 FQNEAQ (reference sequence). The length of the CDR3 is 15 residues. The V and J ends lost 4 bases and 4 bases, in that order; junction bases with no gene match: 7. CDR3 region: CASSSGTGWVTEAFF. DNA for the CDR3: TGTGCCAGCAGCTCGGGGACAGGGTGGGTCACTGAAGCTTTCTTT.

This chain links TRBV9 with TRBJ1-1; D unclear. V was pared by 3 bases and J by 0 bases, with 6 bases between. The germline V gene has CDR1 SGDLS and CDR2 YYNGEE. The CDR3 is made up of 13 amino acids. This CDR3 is CASSGSVNTEAFF. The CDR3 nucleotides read TGTGCCAGCAGCGGGAGTGTGAACACTGAAGCTTTCTTT.

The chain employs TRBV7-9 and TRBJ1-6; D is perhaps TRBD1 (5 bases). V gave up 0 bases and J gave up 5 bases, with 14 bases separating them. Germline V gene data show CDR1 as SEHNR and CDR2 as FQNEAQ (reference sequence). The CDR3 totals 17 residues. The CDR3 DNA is TGTGCCAGCAGCTTAGCCGCTGTGGGGGGGGATAATTCACCCCTCCACTTT. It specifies CASSLAAVGGDNSPLHF. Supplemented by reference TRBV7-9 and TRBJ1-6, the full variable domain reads DTGVSQNPRHKITKRGQNVTFRCDPISEHNRLYWYRQTLGQGPEFLTYFQNEAQLEKSRLLSDRFSAERPKGSFSTLEIQRTEQGDSAMYLCASSLAAVGGDNSPLHFGNGTRLTVT.